The rows below give T cell receptor beta chains drawn from one sample of a study of blood T cell repertoires in COVID-19. Libraries were prepared by immunoSEQ multiplex PCR; TCRdb keeps only in-frame clonotypes and omits some of them. The sample consists of approximately 500,000 clones, 70% to 90% of them appearing once. Sequences were obtained from PBMCs or T cells enriched from blood (not recorded which). These receptors originate from a woman between 40 and 55 years old who had recovered from COVID-19. CDR3s include the opening cysteine and the closing phenylalanine or tryptophan. The D gene is left open where the match is weak. Size is omitted from some rows. Given values are once, few, many or a class for expanded clones.

d_gene	j_gene	v_gene	abundance	CDR3nt	CDR3aa
-	TRBJ2-3	TRBV9	-	TGTGCCAGCAGTGAAAGCGGCCTCCAGGAAAATACGCAGTATTTT	CASSESGLQENTQYF
-	TRBJ1-2	TRBV7-2	once	TGTGCCAGCAGCTTAGAGCCAGGGGCTAACTATGGCTACACCTTC	CASSLEPGANYGYTF
-	TRBJ1-4	TRBV19	-	TGTGCCAGTAGTATGAGAACAGGGTTGGATGAAAAACTGTTTTTT	CASSMRTGLDEKLFF
TRBD1	TRBJ1-4	TRBV5-4	-	TGTGCCAGCAGCTTGGGTGGACAGGGTCAAAGTGAAAAACTGTTTTTT	CASSLGGQGQSEKLFF
-	TRBJ1-2	TRBV7-9	-	TGTGCCAGCAGCTTCGACAGGCTCTATGGCTACACCTTC	CASSFDRLYGYTF
TRBD1	TRBJ1-2	TRBV18	few	TGTGCCAGCTCACCACGAGCAGGGGGAGATGGCTACACCTTC	CASSPRAGGDGYTF
-	TRBJ1-5	TRBV21-1	-	TGTGCCAGCAGCAGCACGACACTTTATAGCAATCAGCCCCAGCATTTT	CASSSTTLYSNQPQHF
TRBD1	TRBJ2-5	TRBV5-1	-	TGCGCCAGCAGCCCCGGGACAGCTTACCAAGAGACCCAGTACTTC	CASSPGTAYQETQYF
-	TRBJ2-1	TRBV29-1	-	TGCAGCTCGAGCGGTAGCTCCTACAATGAGCAGTTCTTC	CSSSGSSYNEQFF
TRBD2	TRBJ2-7	TRBV10-3	-	TGTGCCATCAGGGACTCTAGCGGCTCCTACGAGCAGTACTTC	CAIRDSSGSYEQYF
-	TRBJ1-4	TRBV12-3/TRBV12-4	-	TGTGCCAGCAAGCGGGCTAATGAAAAACTGTTTTTT	CASKRANEKLFF
-	TRBJ2-5	TRBV7-8	-	TGTGCCAGCAGCTTAAGCGCAGGGGGGATAAAGACCCAGTACTTC	CASSLSAGGIKTQYF
TRBD1	TRBJ1-1	TRBV5-5	-	TGTGCCAGCACCCGGACAGGGCAGAACACTGAAGCTTTCTTT	CASTRTGQNTEAFF
TRBD1	TRBJ2-2	TRBV13	-	TGTGCCAGCAACAGGGGGCAGGTCACCGGGGAGCTGTTTTTT	CASNRGQVTGELFF
-	TRBJ1-5	TRBV27	-	TGTGCCAGCAGTTTAAGCACAGGCAGTCAGCCCCAGCATTTT	CASSLSTGSQPQHF
-	TRBJ1-1	TRBV4-3	-	TGCGCCAGCAGCCGTATGGGGTACGGGGGCACTGAAGCTTTCTTT	CASSRMGYGGTEAFF
-	TRBJ1-3	TRBV19	-	TGTGCCAGTAGTGAACGGACAGCCTCTGGAAACACCATATATTTT	CASSERTASGNTIYF